This T cell receptor (beta chain) is from a study of shared clonotypes between healthy human individuals. Study information: A donor's plate count was three for CD4 naive and three for CD4 memory; CD8 naive had two and CD8 memory one. Notes on the study in general: Sampling covered blood only; tissue repertoires likely differ. What limited the represented genetic and exposure-history diversity was the small number of donors.

The investigators split CD4+ cells into a CD45RA+ naive subset and a CD45RA-negative memory subset. Turning to this clone: Its antigen is currently unknown.

This table comes from immunoSEQ multiplex PCR, and its TCRdb copy is limited to in-frame clones, with some not included. Here the sample spans 2 million to 2.5 million clones, approximately 96% being singletons. The CDR3 loop spans 14 amino acids. CDR1 SEHNR and CDR2 FQNEAQ come from the germline V gene (reference sequence). V shed 4 bases, J shed 5 bases, and the junction held 8 bases outside the gene matches. The receptor comes from a young man in good health. The sample consisted of naive CD4+ T cells sorted from blood. Regarding subset: CD45RA+ positively selected. The J gene is TRBJ2-7, the V gene TRBV7-9; 7 bases are shared with TRBD2. The CDR3 reads CASSSERGVNEQYF. For the CDR3, the DNA is TGTGCCAGCAGCTCAGAGCGGGGAGTCAACGAGCAGTACTTC.